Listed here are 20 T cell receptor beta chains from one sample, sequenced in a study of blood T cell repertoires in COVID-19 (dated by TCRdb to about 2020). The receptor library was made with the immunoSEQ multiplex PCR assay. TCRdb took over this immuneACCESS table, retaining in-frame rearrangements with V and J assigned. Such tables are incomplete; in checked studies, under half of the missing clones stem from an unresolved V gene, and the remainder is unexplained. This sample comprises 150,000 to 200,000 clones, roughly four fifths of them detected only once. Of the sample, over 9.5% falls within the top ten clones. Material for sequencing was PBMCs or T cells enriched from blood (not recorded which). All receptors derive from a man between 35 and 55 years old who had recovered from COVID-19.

For the CDR3, the DNA is TGTGCCAGCAGCCATAGCTTCGGAGCTGCAACTAATGAAAAACTGTTTTTT. This gives the protein CASSHSFGAATNEKLFF. The rearrangement uses TRBV4-2 and TRBJ1-4; D ambiguous. The germline gives CDR1 LGHNA, CDR2 YNFKEQ. The CDR3 consists of 17 residues. V dropped 3 bases and J dropped 0 bases, with 14 bases sitting between them.

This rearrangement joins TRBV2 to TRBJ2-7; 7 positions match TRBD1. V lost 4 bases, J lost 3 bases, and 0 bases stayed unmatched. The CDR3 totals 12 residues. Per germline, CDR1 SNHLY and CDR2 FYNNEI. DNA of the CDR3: TGTGCCAGCAGTGGACAGGGCTACGAGCAGTACGTC. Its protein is CASSGQGYEQYV.

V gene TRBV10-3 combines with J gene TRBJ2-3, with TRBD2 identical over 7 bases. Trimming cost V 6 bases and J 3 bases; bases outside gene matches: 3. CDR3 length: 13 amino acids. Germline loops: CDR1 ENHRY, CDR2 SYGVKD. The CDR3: CAIRTSETDTQYF. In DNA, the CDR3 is TGTGCCATCAGAACTAGCGAGACAGATACGCAGTATTTT.

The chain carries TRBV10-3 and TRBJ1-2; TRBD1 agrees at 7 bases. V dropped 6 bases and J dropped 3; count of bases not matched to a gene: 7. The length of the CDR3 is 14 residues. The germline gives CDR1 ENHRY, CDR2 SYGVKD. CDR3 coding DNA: TGTGCCATCAGGGAACAGGGGCTAGACTATGGCTACACCTTC. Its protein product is CAIREQGLDYGYTF.

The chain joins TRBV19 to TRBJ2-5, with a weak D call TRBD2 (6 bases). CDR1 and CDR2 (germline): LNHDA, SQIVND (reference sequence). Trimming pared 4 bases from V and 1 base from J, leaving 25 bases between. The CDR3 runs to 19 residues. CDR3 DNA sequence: TGTGCCAGTAGTAAAAGGATGATGTCGGGGGAAAGGTCCCAAGAGACCCAGTACTTC. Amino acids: CASSKRMMSGERSQETQYF.

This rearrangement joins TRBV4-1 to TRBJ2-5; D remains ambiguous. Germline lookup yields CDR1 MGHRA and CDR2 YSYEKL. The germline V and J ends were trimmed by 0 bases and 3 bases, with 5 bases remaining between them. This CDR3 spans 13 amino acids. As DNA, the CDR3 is TGCGCCAGCAGCCAAGATGCGGAAGAGACCCAGTACTTC. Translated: CASSQDAEETQYF.

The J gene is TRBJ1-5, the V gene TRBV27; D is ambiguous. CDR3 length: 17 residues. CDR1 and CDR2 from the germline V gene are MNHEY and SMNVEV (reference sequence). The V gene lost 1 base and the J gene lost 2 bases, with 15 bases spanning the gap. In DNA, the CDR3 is TGTGCCAGCAGTTTATGGCTTCCGGTGAGCGGCAATCAGCCCCAGCATTTT. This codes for CASSLWLPVSGNQPQHF.

CDR3 residues: CASSLWGSGRAEELNIQYF. The CDR3 nucleotides are TGTGCCAGCAGCCTGTGGGGGAGCGGGAGAGCTGAAGAATTAAACATTCAGTACTTC. V and J are TRBV3-1 (or the pseudogene TRBV3-2) and TRBJ2-4; 8 bases map to TRBD2. This CDR3 region has 19 residues. Germline V gives CDR1 LGHDT, CDR2 YNNKEL (reference sequence). V shed 4 bases, J shed 6 bases, and the junction held 20 bases outside the gene matches.

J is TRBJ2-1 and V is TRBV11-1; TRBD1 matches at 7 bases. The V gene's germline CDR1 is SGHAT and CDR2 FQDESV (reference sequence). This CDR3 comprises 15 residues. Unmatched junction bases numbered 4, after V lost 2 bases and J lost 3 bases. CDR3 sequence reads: CASSLMSGGYNEQFF. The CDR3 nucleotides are TGTGCCAGCAGCTTAATGTCAGGGGGCTACAATGAGCAGTTCTTC. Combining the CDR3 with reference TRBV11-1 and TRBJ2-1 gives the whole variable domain EAEVAQSPRYKITEKSQAVAFWCDPISGHATLYWYRQILGQGPELLVQFQDESVVDDSQLPKDRFSAERLKGVDSTLKIQPAELGDSAMYLCASSLMSGGYNEQFFGPGTRLTVL.

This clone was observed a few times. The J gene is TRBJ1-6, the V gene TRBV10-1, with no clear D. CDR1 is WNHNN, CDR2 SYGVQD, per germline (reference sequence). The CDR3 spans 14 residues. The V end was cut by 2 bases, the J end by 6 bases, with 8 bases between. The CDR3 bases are TGCGCCAGCAGTGAGATGGGAGTTAATTCACCCCTCCACTTT. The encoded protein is CASSEMGVNSPLHF.

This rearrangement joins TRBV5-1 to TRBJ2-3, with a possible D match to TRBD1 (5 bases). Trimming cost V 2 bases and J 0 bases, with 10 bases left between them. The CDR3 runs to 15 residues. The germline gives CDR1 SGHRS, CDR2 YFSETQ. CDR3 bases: TGCGCCAGCAGCTTAGGGGCCTCTAGCACAGATACGCAGTATTTT. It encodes CASSLGASSTDTQYF.

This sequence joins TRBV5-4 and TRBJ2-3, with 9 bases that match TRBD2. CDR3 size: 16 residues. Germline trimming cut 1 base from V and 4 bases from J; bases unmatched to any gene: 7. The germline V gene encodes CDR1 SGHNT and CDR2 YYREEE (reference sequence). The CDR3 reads CASSLRSSGMADTQYF. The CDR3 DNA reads TGTGCCAGCAGCTTGAGATCTAGCGGGATGGCAGATACGCAGTATTTT.

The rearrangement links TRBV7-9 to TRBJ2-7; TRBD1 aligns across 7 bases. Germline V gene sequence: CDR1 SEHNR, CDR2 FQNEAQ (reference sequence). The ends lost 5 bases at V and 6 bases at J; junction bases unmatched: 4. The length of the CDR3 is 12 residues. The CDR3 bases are TGTGCCAGCAGCCAAGCAGGGGGCGAGCAGTACTTC. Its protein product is CASSQAGGEQYF. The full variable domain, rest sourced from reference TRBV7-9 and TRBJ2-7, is DTGVSQNPRHKITKRGQNVTFRCDPISEHNRLYWYRQTLGQGPEFLTYFQNEAQLEKSRLLSDRFSAERPKGSFSTLEIQRTEQGDSAMYLCASSQAGGEQYFGPGTRLTVT.

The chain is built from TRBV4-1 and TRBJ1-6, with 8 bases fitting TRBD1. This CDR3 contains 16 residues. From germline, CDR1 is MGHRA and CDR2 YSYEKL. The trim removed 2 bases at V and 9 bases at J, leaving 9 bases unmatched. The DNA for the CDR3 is TGCGCCAGCAGCCAAATGGCGGACAGGGCCCTTTCACCCCTCCACTTT. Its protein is CASSQMADRALSPLHF.

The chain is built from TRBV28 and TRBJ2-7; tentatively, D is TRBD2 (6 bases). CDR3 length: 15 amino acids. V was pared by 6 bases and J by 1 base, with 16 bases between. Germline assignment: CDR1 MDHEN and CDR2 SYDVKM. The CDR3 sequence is CASSPAGTDSYEQYV. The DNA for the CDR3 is TGTGCCAGCAGCCCCGCGGGGACGGATTCCTACGAGCAGTACGTC.

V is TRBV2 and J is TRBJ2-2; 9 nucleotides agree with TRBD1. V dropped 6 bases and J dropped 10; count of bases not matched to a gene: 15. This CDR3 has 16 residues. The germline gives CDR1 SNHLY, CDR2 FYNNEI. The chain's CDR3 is CASSHGTGKDRVELFF. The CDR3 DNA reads TGTGCCAGCAGCCATGGGACAGGGAAGGACCGGGTGGAGCTGTTTTTT.

The chain's CDR3 is CASRSKGGAYTEAFF. The CDR3 DNA follows: TGTGCCAGCAGATCTAAAGGGGGCGCGTACACTGAAGCTTTCTTT. This chain links TRBV11-2 with TRBJ1-1, with 7 bases that match TRBD1. Looked up from germline, CDR1 is SGHAT and CDR2 is FQNNGV. V lost 6 bases, J lost 3 bases, and 10 bases stayed unmatched. The CDR3 is 15 amino acids.

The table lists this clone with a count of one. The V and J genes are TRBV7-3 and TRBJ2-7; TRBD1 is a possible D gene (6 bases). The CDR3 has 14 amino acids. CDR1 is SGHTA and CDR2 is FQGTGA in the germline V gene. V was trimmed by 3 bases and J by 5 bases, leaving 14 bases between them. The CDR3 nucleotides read TGTGCCAGCAGCTTGACAGGTCCTAGGGACGAGCAGTACTTC. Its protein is CASSLTGPRDEQYF.

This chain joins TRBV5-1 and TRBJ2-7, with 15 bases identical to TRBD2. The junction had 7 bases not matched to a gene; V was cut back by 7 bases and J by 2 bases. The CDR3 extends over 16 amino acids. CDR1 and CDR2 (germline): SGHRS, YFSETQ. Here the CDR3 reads CASSWTSGRVTYEQYF. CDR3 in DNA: TGCGCCAGCTCTTGGACTAGCGGGAGGGTAACCTACGAGCAGTACTTC.

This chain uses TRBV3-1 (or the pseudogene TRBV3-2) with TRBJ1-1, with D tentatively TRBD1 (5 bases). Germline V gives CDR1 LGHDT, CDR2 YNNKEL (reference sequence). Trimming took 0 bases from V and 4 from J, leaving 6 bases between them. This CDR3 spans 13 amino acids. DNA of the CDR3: TGTGCCAGCAGCCAAGAAGGGGTCACTGAAGCTTTCTTT. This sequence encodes CASSQEGVTEAFF.